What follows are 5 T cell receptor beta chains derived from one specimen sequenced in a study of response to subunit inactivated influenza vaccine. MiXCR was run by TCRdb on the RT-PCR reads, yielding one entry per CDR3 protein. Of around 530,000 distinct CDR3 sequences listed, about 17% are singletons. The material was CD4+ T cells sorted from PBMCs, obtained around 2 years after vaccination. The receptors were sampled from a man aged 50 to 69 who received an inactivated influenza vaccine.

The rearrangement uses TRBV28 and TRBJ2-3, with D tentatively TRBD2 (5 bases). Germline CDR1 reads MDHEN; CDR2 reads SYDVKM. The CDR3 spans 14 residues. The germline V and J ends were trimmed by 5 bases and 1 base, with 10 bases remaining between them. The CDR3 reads CASSPIGGTDTQYF. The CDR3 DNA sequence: TGTGCCAGCAGTCCTATCGGGGGCACAGATACGCAGTATTTT.

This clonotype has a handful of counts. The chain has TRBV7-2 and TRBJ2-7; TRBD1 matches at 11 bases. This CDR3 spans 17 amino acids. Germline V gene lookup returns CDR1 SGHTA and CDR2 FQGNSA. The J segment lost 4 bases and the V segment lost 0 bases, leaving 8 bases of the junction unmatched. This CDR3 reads CASSLASWTGGWYEQYF. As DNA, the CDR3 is TGTGCCAGCAGCTTAGCATCTTGGACAGGGGGCTGGTACGAGCAGTACTTC.

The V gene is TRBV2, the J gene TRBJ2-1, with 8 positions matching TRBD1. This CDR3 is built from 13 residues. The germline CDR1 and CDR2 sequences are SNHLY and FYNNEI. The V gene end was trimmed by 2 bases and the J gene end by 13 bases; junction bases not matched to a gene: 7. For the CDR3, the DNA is TGTGCCAGCAGTGAAACTTTCGGGACAGGACAGTTCTTC. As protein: CASSETFGTGQFF.

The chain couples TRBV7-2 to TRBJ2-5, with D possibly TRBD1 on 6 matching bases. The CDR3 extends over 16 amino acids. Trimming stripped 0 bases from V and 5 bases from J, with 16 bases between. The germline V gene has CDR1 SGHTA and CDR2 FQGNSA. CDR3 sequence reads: CASSLAWGRRRETQYF. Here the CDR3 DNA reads TGTGCCAGCAGCTTAGCGTGGGGGCGCAGGAGGGAGACCCAGTACTTC. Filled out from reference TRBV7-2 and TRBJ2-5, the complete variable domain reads GAGVSQSPSNKVTEKGKDVELRCDPISGHTALYWYRQSLGQGLEFLIYFQGNSAPDKSGLPSDRFSAERTGGSVSTLTIQRTQQEDSAVYLCASSLAWGRRRETQYFGPGTRLLVL.

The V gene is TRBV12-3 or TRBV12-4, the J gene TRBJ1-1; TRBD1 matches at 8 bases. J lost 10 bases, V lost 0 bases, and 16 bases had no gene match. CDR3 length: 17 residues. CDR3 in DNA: TGTGCCAGCAGTTTAGCTTCCGGACAGGGACTTTCTTCTGGAGCTTTCTTT. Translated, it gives CASSLASGQGLSSGAFF.